One TCR beta chain is described in this entry. These data belong to a study of blood T cell repertoires in COVID-19. The protocol was immunoSEQ multiplex PCR, while the TCRdb copy is restricted to in-frame clones and leaves out a portion. Of 200,000 to 250,000 clones listed, about 86% are singletons. V lost 0 bases, J lost 2 bases, and 12 bases stayed unmatched. Per the germline V gene, CDR1 is LGHNT and CDR2 is FRNRAP. The CDR3 is made up of 19 amino acids. J is TRBJ2-1 and V is TRBV12-5; 8 positions agree with TRBD2. The TCR comes from a woman between 45 and 65 years old with COVID-19, enrolled during active disease. The source material was peripheral blood. The CDR3 region has the DNA TGTGCTAGTGGTTTGGTTGCGGGGGGCCTACTCCCTCCCTACAATGAGCAGTTCTTC. Protein: CASGLVAGGLLPPYNEQFF.